This T cell receptor beta chain comes out of a study of blood T cell repertoires in COVID-19. The data were produced by immunoSEQ multiplex PCR, yet TCRdb's version contains in-frame clones alone and is incomplete. The data contain hundreds of thousands of clones, over 80% of them singletons. Per the germline V gene, CDR1 is GTSNPN and CDR2 is SVGIG (reference sequence). Deletions cut 0 bases from V and 4 bases from J, with 4 bases between. CDR3 length: 11 amino acids. In its sample, this clone was seen a few times. Sequences were obtained from PBMCs or T cells enriched from blood (not recorded which). The rearrangement links TRBV30 to TRBJ2-7; D is uncertain. This TCR was recovered from a man aged 45-60 years who had been exposed to COVID-19. In nucleotides, the CDR3 is TGTGCCTGGAGTGTACGGTACGAGCAGTACTTC. Its protein is CAWSVRYEQYF.